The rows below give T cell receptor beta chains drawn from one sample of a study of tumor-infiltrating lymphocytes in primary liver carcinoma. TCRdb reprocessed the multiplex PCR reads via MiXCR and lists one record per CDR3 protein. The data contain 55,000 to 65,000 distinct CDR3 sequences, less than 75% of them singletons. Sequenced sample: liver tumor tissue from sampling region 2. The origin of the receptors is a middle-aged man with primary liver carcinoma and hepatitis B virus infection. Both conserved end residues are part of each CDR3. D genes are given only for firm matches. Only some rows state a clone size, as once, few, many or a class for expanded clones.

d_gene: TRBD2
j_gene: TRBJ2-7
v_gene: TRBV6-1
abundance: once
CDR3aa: CANSEVSGSSYEHYF
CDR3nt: TGTGCCAACAGTGAAGTGAGCGGGAGCTCCTACGAGCACTACTTC

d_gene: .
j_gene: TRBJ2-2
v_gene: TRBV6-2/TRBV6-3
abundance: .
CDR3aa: CASSSGLTGIGNTGELFF
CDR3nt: TGTGCCAGCAGCTCCGGACTAACGGGAATAGGGAACACCGGGGAGCTGTTTTTT

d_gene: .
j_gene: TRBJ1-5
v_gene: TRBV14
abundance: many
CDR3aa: CASRAAGLQPQHF
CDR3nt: TGTGCCAGCAGAGCAGCAGGGCTTCAGCCCCAGCATTTT

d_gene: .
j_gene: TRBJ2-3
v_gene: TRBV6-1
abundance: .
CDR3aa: CASSFPGTPIPLWVRTDTQYF
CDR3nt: TGTGCCAGCAGTTTCCCCGGGACTCCAATACCCCTATGGGTCCGCACAGATACGCAGTATTTT

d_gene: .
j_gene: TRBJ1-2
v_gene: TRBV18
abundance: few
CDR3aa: CASSPGPDLRRWTNYGYTF
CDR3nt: TGTGCCAGCTCACCGGGACCAGACCTCCGGCGATGGACTAACTATGGCTACACCTTC

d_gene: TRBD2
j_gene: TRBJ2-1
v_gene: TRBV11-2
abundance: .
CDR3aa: CAGRFGLARNNEQFF
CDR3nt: TGTGCTGGCAGGTTCGGACTAGCGAGAAACAATGAGCAGTTCTTC

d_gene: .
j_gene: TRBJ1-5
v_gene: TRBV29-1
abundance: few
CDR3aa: CSVGTVNNQPQHF
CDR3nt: TGCAGCGTTGGGACGGTGAACAATCAGCCCCAGCATTTT

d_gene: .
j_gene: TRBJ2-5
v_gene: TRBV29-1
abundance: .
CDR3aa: CGGLTQGMETRYF
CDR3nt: TGCGGCGGACTCACCCAGGGGATGGAGACCCGATACTTC

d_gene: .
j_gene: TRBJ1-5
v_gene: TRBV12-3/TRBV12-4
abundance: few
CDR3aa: CASTAAQRPSNQPQHF
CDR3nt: TGTGCCAGCACCGCGGCACAGAGACCGAGCAATCAGCCCCAGCATTTT

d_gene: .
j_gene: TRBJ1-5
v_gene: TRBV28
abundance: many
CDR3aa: CASRIQGQPQHF
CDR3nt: TGTGCCAGCAGGATACAGGGTCAGCCCCAACATTTT

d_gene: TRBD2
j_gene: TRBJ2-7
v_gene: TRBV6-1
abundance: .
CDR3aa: CASTKGGNEQYF
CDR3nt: TGTGCCAGCACCAAGGGAGGGAACGAGCAGTACTTC

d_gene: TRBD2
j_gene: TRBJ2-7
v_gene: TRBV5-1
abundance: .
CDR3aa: CASITTGGSSYEQYF
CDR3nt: TGCGCCAGCATCACGACTGGCGGGAGCTCCTACGAGCAGTACTTC

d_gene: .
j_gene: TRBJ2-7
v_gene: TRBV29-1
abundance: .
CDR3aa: CSDMTSGTGTPYEQYF
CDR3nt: TGTAGCGACATGACATCTGGGACTGGCACTCCCTACGAGCAGTACTTC

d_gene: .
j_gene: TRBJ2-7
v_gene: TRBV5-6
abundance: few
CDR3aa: CASSLWGSSYEQYF
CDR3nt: TGTGCCAGCAGCTTATGGGGAAGCTCCTACGAGCAGTACTTC

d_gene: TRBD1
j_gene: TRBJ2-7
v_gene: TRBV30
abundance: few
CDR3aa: CAWSVGQGEQYF
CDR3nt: TGTGCCTGGAGTGTAGGACAGGGCGAGCAGTACTTC

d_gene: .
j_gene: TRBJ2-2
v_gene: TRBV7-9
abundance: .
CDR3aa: CASSSPSNTGELFF
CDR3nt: TGTGCCAGCAGCTCCCCCTCCAACACCGGGGAGCTGTTTTTT

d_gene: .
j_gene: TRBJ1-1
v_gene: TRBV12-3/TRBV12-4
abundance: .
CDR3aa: CVSSAGILNTEAFF
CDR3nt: TGTGTCAGCAGCGCCGGTATCTTGAACACTGAAGCTTTCTTT

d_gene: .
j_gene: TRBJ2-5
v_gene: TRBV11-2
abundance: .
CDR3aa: CASSLESSGLGETQYF
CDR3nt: TGTGCCAGCAGCTTAGAGAGTAGCGGCCTGGGAGAGACCCAGTACTTC

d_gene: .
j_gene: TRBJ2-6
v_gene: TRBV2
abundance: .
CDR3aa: CASSGSGQPPQSGAKVLTF
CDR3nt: TGTGCCAGCAGTGGAAGCGGTCAGCCTCCCCAGTCTGGGGCCAAGGTCCTGACTTTC

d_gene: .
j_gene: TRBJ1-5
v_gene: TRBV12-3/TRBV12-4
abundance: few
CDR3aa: CASSLDDGNQPHHF
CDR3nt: TGTGCCAGCAGTTTAGATGATGGCAATCAGCCCCATCATTTT

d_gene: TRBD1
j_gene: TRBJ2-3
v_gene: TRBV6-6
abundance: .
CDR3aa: CVSSYGTGIADTRYF
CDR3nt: TGTGTCAGCAGTTACGGGACAGGGATAGCAGATACGCGGTATTTT

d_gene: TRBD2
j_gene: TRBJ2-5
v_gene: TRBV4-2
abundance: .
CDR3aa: CDSSLTTSGRAGSETQYF
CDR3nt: TGTGACAGCAGCCTAACGACTAGCGGGAGGGCCGGCTCGGAGACCCAGTACTTC

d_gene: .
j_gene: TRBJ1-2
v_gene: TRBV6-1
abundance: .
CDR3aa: CASREEGVNVRGYTF
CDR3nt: TGTGCTAGCAGGGAAGAAGGGGTGAATGTTCGTGGCTACACCTTC

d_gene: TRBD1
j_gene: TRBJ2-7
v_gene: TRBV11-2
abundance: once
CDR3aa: CANSLGPTGHEQYF
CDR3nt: TGTGCTAACAGCTTAGGTCCGACAGGGCATGAGCAGTACTTC

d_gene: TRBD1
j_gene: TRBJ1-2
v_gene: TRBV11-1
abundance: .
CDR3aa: CASSFRTGVNYGYTF
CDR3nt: TGTGCCAGCAGCTTTCGGACAGGGGTGAACTATGGTTACACCTTC

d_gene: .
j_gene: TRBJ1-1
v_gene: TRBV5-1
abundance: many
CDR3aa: CASSPSWGTMNTETFF
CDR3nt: TGCGCCAGCAGTCCTTCTTGGGGCACGATGAACACTGAAACTTTCTTT

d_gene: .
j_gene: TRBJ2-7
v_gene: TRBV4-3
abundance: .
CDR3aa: CANSQDYEGSYEQYF
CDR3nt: TGCGCAAACAGCCAAGATTATGAGGGTTCTTACGAGCAGTACTTC